These 8 T cell receptor beta chains came from one sample sequenced in a study of blood T cell repertoires in COVID-19. Method: immunoSEQ multiplex PCR; TCRdb's copy keeps in-frame clones and lacks some. The sample has around 340,000 clones, more than 70% seen once. The sample was peripheral blood. Receptors originate from a man aged 25 to 40 with active or convalescent COVID-19.

This rearrangement joins TRBV18 to TRBJ1-1; D is unclear. Germline-derived CDR1 and CDR2 are KGHSH and LQKENI. This CDR3 contains 14 residues. Trimming pared 0 bases from V and 2 bases from J, leaving 7 bases between. CDR3 residues: CASSPPGLNTEAFF. Written as DNA, the CDR3 is TGTGCCAGCTCACCACCTGGGCTCAACACTGAAGCTTTCTTT.

CDR3 in DNA: TGTGCCAGCAGCTTAGAGGGGAGTGCGACAGATACGCAGTATTTT. Its protein product is CASSLEGSATDTQYF. The chain combines TRBV11-3 with TRBJ2-3; D perhaps matches TRBD2 (5 bases). Germline CDR1 is SGHNT and CDR2 is YENEEA. V was trimmed by 0 bases and J by 3 bases, leaving 10 bases between them. CDR3 length equals 15 residues.

The sample holds one count of this clone. J is TRBJ1-5 and V is TRBV6-6; a weak D match, TRBD1 (5 bases). V shed 9 bases and J shed 3 bases, with 12 bases lying between them. Germline V gene lookup returns CDR1 MNHNY and CDR2 SVGAGI (reference sequence). The CDR3 extends over 13 amino acids. The CDR3 spells CASRRGTNQPQHF. CDR3 DNA sequence: TGTGCCAGTAGAAGGGGAACCAATCAGCCCCAGCATTTT.

The sample holds one count of this clone. This sequence joins TRBV6-1 and TRBJ2-7; unclear D gene. CDR3 length equals 15 residues. V was trimmed by 2 bases and J by 4 bases, leaving 15 bases between them. Germline CDR1 reads MNHNS; CDR2 reads SASEGT. The CDR3 bases are TGTGCCAGCAGTGAATGGGTGGGCCCGGCGTACGAGCAGTACTTC. This encodes CASSEWVGPAYEQYF.

The V gene is TRBV27, the J gene TRBJ2-7; TRBD2 is a possible D gene (7 bases). The V end lost 2 bases, the J end lost 3 bases, and 14 bases lay between the germline ends. Germline V lookup: CDR1 MNHEY, CDR2 SMNVEV (reference sequence). This CDR3 is 15 amino acids long. CDR3 DNA: TGTGCCAGCAGTTTAATTACAGGGACTAACTACGAGCAGTACTTC. Protein product: CASSLITGTNYEQYF.

The J gene is TRBJ2-7, the V gene TRBV6-1; a weak D match, TRBD2 (5 bases). Trimming shortened V by 3 bases and J by 1 base, and 10 bases separated the two germline ends. CDR3 length: 14 residues. The germline V gene encodes CDR1 MNHNS and CDR2 SASEGT. The CDR3 nucleotides read TGTGCCAGCAGTGATGAGGACTGGTCCTACGAGCAGTACTTC. As protein: CASSDEDWSYEQYF.

The rearrangement joins TRBV5-1 to TRBJ2-5; 7 positions agree with TRBD2. The germline V gene has CDR1 SGHRS and CDR2 YFSETQ. This CDR3 is built from 13 residues. The V gene end was trimmed by 4 bases and the J gene end by 6 bases; junction bases not matched to a gene: 6. Here the CDR3 reads CASSVREPQTQYF. CDR3 sequence (DNA): TGCGCCAGCAGCGTGCGGGAGCCCCAGACCCAGTACTTC.

The V gene is TRBV7-9, the J gene TRBJ2-5, with a possible D match to TRBD1 (6 bases). Germline lookup yields CDR1 SEHNR and CDR2 FQNEAQ (reference sequence). The CDR3 is 15 amino acids. V lost 3 bases and J 5 bases, leaving 16 bases between the germline ends. The CDR3 spells CASSFHRARRETQYF. The CDR3 DNA is TGTGCCAGCAGCTTCCACAGGGCTAGACGGGAGACCCAGTACTTC.